This is a list of T cell receptor beta chains from one sample in a study of human T cells and chemical hapten exposure. TCRdb ran MiXCR on the RACE reads and lists one entry per CDR3 protein. The profile shows some 120,000 distinct CDR3 sequences, around 10% of them singletons. The source was whole blood, collected in connection with sensitization to the hapten diphenylcyclopropenone (DPC). Every receptor here comes from a woman in her forties or fifties with alopecia areata. Some clones in this sample may be carry-over from other donors' samples. Each CDR3 is given with its conserved first and last residue. The order of the fields is V gene, J gene, CDR3 length, clone size, D gene, CDR3 DNA, CDR3 protein. A D gene is named only where the DNA matches it firmly. Clone size, where shown, is once, few, many, or a class for clones that have expanded.

TRBV10-2	TRBJ1-2	14	many	TRBD1	TGCGCCAGCAGGCCAGGGACAGGGGGGGATGGCTACACCTTC	CASRPGTGGDGYTF
TRBV5-1	TRBJ1-5	15	few	TRBD1	TGCGCCAGCACTCCGACAGGGATAGGCAATCAGCCCCAGCATTTT	CASTPTGIGNQPQHF
TRBV11-2	TRBJ2-1	16	few	-	TGTGCCAGCAGCTCCCCCAGGGCCGCACAGCAGGATGAGCAGTTCTTC	CASSSPRAAQQDEQFF
TRBV28	TRBJ2-7	13	few	-	TGTGCCAGCAGTCTCGGAGGGGCTCTAGAGCAGTACTTC	CASSLGGALEQYF
TRBV2	TRBJ1-2	13	many	-	TGTGCCAGCAGTGATTCAGGATTCGATGGCTACACCTTC	CASSDSGFDGYTF
TRBV7-2	TRBJ2-2	15	-	TRBD1	TGTGCCAGCAGCCCAAGGGACAGAGCCACCGGGGAGCTGTTTTTT	CASSPRDRATGELFF
TRBV29-1	TRBJ2-3	13	many	TRBD2	TGCAGCGTTGAAGTCTCGGGAGGAGATACGCAGTATTTT	CSVEVSGGDTQYF
TRBV3-1	TRBJ1-1	15	few	-	TGTGCCAGCAGCCAAGAGGAGGAGGGTGGAACTGAAGCTTTCTTT	CASSQEEEGGTEAFF
TRBV28	TRBJ1-6	15	many	-	TGTGCCAGCAGAGAACCGGGACTATCGAGGGTAACCCTCCACTTT	CASREPGLSRVTLHF
TRBV20-1	TRBJ2-7	15	many	-	TGCAGTGCTAGCGAGGGGACAAACCCTCTACTCGAGCAGTACTTC	CSASEGTNPLLEQYF
TRBV6-6	TRBJ1-3	16	-	-	TGTGCCAGCAGCCCTTCGACAGGAACACCCGGAAACACCATATATTTT	CASSPSTGTPGNTIYF
TRBV5-4	TRBJ2-3	16	-	-	TGTGCCAGCAGCTTAAAGTCGGCGGGGGCCTCAGATACGCAGTATTTT	CASSLKSAGASDTQYF
TRBV28	TRBJ1-1	15	-	-	TGTGCCAGCAGTTTGGGACTCAATGATTGGTCTGAAGCTTTCTTT	CASSLGLNDWSEAFF
TRBV21-1	TRBJ2-1	18	many	-	TGTGCCAGCAGCAAACACGCGACACAACCGGGACAGCCTAATGAGCAGTTCTTC	CASSKHATQPGQPNEQFF
TRBV29-1	TRBJ2-3	13	once	-	TGCACCGCGGGCGAAGGGTTCACAGATACGCAGTATTTT	CTAGEGFTDTQYF
TRBV29-1	TRBJ1-5	13	many	-	TGCAGCGTTGGCCTCGGAGGCAATCAGCCCCAGCATTTT	CSVGLGGNQPQHF
TRBV20-1	TRBJ1-1	14	-	-	TGCAGTGCCCCCTCCATACAGGGGAACACTGAAGCTTTCTTT	CSAPSIQGNTEAFF
TRBV5-1	TRBJ2-1	15	many	TRBD1	TGCGCCAGCAGCTTGGTAGACAGGGGACACAATGAGCAGTTCTTC	CASSLVDRGHNEQFF
TRBV11-2	TRBJ2-5	16	-	TRBD2	TGTGCCAGCAGCTTAGGCCTAGCGGGGGGCCAGGAGACCCAGTACTTC	CASSLGLAGGQETQYF
TRBV3-1	TRBJ2-7	15	many	-	TGTGCCAGCAGCCAAGGGTCAGCGAACTCCTACGAGCAGTACTTC	CASSQGSANSYEQYF
TRBV14	TRBJ2-7	13	many	-	TGTGCCAGCAGCCAAGAACTTGGGTACGAGCAGTACTTC	CASSQELGYEQYF
TRBV29-1	TRBJ2-2	13	many	-	TGCAGCGTTGAACCCATTAACACCGGGGAGCTGTTTTTT	CSVEPINTGELFF
TRBV4-3	TRBJ2-7	15	few	TRBD1	TGCGCCAGCAGCCAAGGCCGGACAGGGTTCTACGAGCAGTACTTC	CASSQGRTGFYEQYF
TRBV7-2	TRBJ2-1	16	few	TRBD2	TGTGCCAGCAGCTTAGCTAGCGGGAGGGCCAGCAATGAGCAGTTCTTC	CASSLASGRASNEQFF
TRBV7-6	TRBJ1-1	13	few	-	TGTGCCAGCAGCCCACAGGGAGTCACTGAAGCTTTCTTT	CASSPQGVTEAFF
TRBV5-1	TRBJ2-3	14	few	-	TGCGCCAGCAGGCCGAGCCAGATAAGGGATACGCAGTATTTT	CASRPSQIRDTQYF
TRBV5-1	TRBJ2-1	14	-	-	TGCGCCAGCAGCAATGGAGGTTCGAGCAATGAGCAGTTCTTC	CASSNGGSSNEQFF
TRBV2	TRBJ2-2	16	once	-	TGTGCCAGCAGTGAAGGTCCAGGGGATAACACCGGGGAGCTGTTTTTT	CASSEGPGDNTGELFF
TRBV6-5	TRBJ1-5	15	many	-	TGTGCCAGCAGTCGCGACAGTTTGAGCAATCAGCCCCAGCATTTT	CASSRDSLSNQPQHF
TRBV7-2	TRBJ1-1	15	many	TRBD1	TGTGCCAGCAGCAGAGACAGGGGGACGAACACTGAAGCTTTCTTT	CASSRDRGTNTEAFF
TRBV6-5	TRBJ2-7	13	many	TRBD2	TGTGCCAGCAGCCTCAAGCGGGGGTACGAGCAGTACTTC	CASSLKRGYEQYF
TRBV19	TRBJ1-5	17	-	TRBD1	TGTGCCAGTCTGAACAGGGGGCGCGGGAGGGAAAATCAGCCCCAGCATTTT	CASLNRGRGRENQPQHF
TRBV6-6	TRBJ1-1	13	-	-	TGTGCCAGCAGACCACTGGAGGACACTGAAGCTTTCTTT	CASRPLEDTEAFF
TRBV12-3/TRBV12-4	TRBJ2-6	21	many	TRBD2	TGTGCCAGCAGGTTGGCCCTGGGACTAGCGGGGCAAAGCTCTGGGGCCAACGTCCTGACTTTC	CASRLALGLAGQSSGANVLTF
TRBV5-1	TRBJ1-5	13	-	-	TGCGCCAGCAGGATGGGCAGCAATCAGCCCCAGCATTTT	CASRMGSNQPQHF
TRBV12-5	TRBJ1-5	12	many	-	TGTGCTAGTGGGCTGACCAATCAGCCCCAGCATTTT	CASGLTNQPQHF
TRBV28	TRBJ2-4	17	many	-	TGTGCCAGCTCACCCGGCGGGGTGGCCCAACGGGAAAACATTCAGTACTTC	CASSPGGVAQRENIQYF
TRBV4-2	TRBJ2-3	12	few	-	TGTGCCAGCAACCTGGGCACAGATACGCAGTATTTT	CASNLGTDTQYF
TRBV7-2	TRBJ2-3	15	few	-	TGTGCCAGCAGCCTAGGGGAGATCATCACAGATACGCAGTATTTT	CASSLGEIITDTQYF
TRBV9	TRBJ2-2	14	many	TRBD2	TGTGCCAGCAGCGTATCTCCCAGCGGGAGCCTGATGTTTTTT	CASSVSPSGSLMFF
TRBV25-1	TRBJ1-4	13	many	-	TGTGCCAGCAGTGAGAACTCTCGGAAAAAACTGTTTTTT	CASSENSRKKLFF
TRBV28	TRBJ1-6	14	few	TRBD1	TGTGCCAGCAGGGGGGGCAGGGGGCCTTCACCCCTCCACTTT	CASRGGRGPSPLHF
TRBV28	TRBJ2-7	12	many	TRBD2	TGTGCCAGCAGCCCAGCGGGGCTCGAGCAGTACTTC	CASSPAGLEQYF
TRBV20-1	TRBJ1-6	16	many	-	TGCAGTGCTAGTTCTCCACGGCCGGAAAGATGGTCACCCCTCCACTTT	CSASSPRPERWSPLHF
TRBV28	TRBJ1-6	15	few	TRBD1	TGTGCCAGCAGGAGTCAGGGGGCAGGGGATTCACCCCTCCACTTT	CASRSQGAGDSPLHF
TRBV5-1	TRBJ2-6	20	-	-	TGCGCCAGCAGCTTGCTCGAGGGGACAAAGGGGTTCTCTGGGGCCAACGTCCTGACTTTC	CASSLLEGTKGFSGANVLTF
TRBV4-2	TRBJ2-6	18	many	TRBD2	TGTGCCAGCAGCCAGGAGGGACTAGCGTCAGCCGGGGCCAACGTCCTGACTTTC	CASSQEGLASAGANVLTF
TRBV28	TRBJ2-7	14	-	TRBD1	TGTGCCAGCAGGCCGGGACAGTCTTTTTACGAGCAGTACTTC	CASRPGQSFYEQYF
TRBV29-1	TRBJ2-3	16	-	-	TGCAGCGTTGAGGAATCCGGGACTCCCTTCGGTTATACGCAGTATTTT	CSVEESGTPFGYTQYF
TRBV28	TRBJ2-7	12	-	-	TGTGCCAGCAGTTCACCGCCGTCCGAGCAGTACTTC	CASSSPPSEQYF
TRBV4-1	TRBJ2-1	16	-	TRBD2	TGCGCCAGCAGCCAAGGACTAGCGTTTTCCTACAATGAGCAGTTCTTC	CASSQGLAFSYNEQFF
TRBV18	TRBJ1-1	16	many	-	TGTGCCAGCTCACTTTGGACCCCCTCCGTAAACACTGAAGCTTTCTTT	CASSLWTPSVNTEAFF